The sample holds a few counts of the clone carrying this T cell receptor (beta chain). Its antigen is not identified. The data derive from a study of blood T cells in healthy people across ages. Study-level findings and limits: With unsorted PBMCs, a conclusive comparison of naive versus antigen-experienced cells was not possible. For the donors, CMV status was unknown and possibly confounded expanded clonotype changes.

Trimming removed 1 base from V and 4 bases from J, with 9 bases in between. The CDR3 is 14 residues long. Per the germline V gene, CDR1 is SGHTA and CDR2 is FQGNSA. Isolating PBMCs gave at least 6 million of these cells per sample. For the second PCR, which ran for about 7 to 11 cycles, a sample-barcoded 5' primer and a J-beta primer mix were used. A single record per CDR3 protein comes from TCRdb applying MiXCR to the 5' RACE reads. The sample carries 700,000 or so distinct CDR3 sequences, about a fifth recorded once. Sequencing was carried out using blood. The V gene is TRBV7-2, the J gene TRBJ2-3, with D hard to call. The origin of this receptor is a man between 65 and 85 years old in good health. The CDR3 loop is CASSLGSSPDTQYF. CDR3 coding DNA: TGTGCCAGCAGCTTAGGGTCCTCCCCAGATACGCAGTATTTT.